Listed below are T cell receptor beta chains from one sample, sequenced in a study of post-analysis software for immune sequencing data. TCRdb analysed the PCR reads with MiXCR anew, one entry per CDR3 protein. The sample has more than 500,000 distinct CDR3 sequences, about a third seen once. The sample consisted of blood. These receptors were taken from a girl younger than 18 with multiple sclerosis. CDR3s include the opening cysteine and the closing phenylalanine or tryptophan. D genes are given only for firm matches. Size tells how often a clone was seen (once, few, many) or the class of an expanded clone, and some rows leave it out.

J gene,D gene,V gene,clone size,CDR3 DNA,CDR3 protein
TRBJ1-5,TRBD1,TRBV28,.,TGTGCCAACAGATCCGGCACGGCAGGGGGCCCCAATCAGCCCCAGCATTTT,CANRSGTAGGPNQPQHF
TRBJ2-7,TRBD1,TRBV18,.,TGTGCCAGCTCATCGACCGGGACAGGATTTCCCCAGTACTTC,CASSSTGTGFPQYF
TRBJ2-3,.,TRBV11-2,.,TGTGCCAGCAGCCTTGGGATGGGCACAGATACGCAGTATTTT,CASSLGMGTDTQYF
TRBJ1-2,TRBD1,TRBV20-1,.,TGCAGTGCTACGAACGACAGGGGCAACTATGGCTACACCTTC,CSATNDRGNYGYTF
TRBJ2-7,.,TRBV2,.,TGTGCCAGCAGTGAAATAGGTGGGGGACCCTACGAGCAGTACTTC,CASSEIGGGPYEQYF
TRBJ2-3,TRBD2,TRBV10-3,.,TGTGCCATCAGACAGGGACTAGCGGGTGAATGGTATTTT,CAIRQGLAGEWYF
TRBJ1-1,.,TRBV29-1,few,TGCAGCGTTGAGGAGGGCGGTAAGAACACTGAAGCTTTCTTT,CSVEEGGKNTEAFF
TRBJ1-1,.,TRBV5-6,.,TGTGCCAGCAGCACCCCGGTACGGGGAGAAACTGAAGCTTTCTTT,CASSTPVRGETEAFF
TRBJ2-1,.,TRBV12-3/TRBV12-4,.,TGTGCCAGCAGACGCTATAACAGGGACGGGCCCCACGATGAGCAGTTCTTC,CASRRYNRDGPHDEQFF
TRBJ2-3,TRBD2,TRBV29-1,few,TGCAGCGCTAGGACTAGAAGCGACGGGGGGCAGTATTTT,CSARTRSDGGQYF
TRBJ1-1,.,TRBV5-1,.,TGCGCCAGCAGCTTGGACAGTTCAGGGACTGAAGCTTTCTTT,CASSLDSSGTEAFF
TRBJ1-2,.,TRBV27,few,TGTGCCAGCAGCTCTTTCCCCTGGGTGACAGACTCAGCTTATGGCTACACCTTC,CASSSFPWVTDSAYGYTF
TRBJ2-3,TRBD2,TRBV10-3,.,TGTGCCAGCGGGACTAGCGGGGTCACAGATACGCAGTATTTT,CASGTSGVTDTQYF
TRBJ2-5,TRBD1,TRBV6-6,many,TGTGCCAGCAGTCCCCGGGACAGAGAGACCCAGTACTTC,CASSPRDRETQYF
TRBJ1-1,TRBD1,TRBV29-1,.,TGCAGCGTACGTACAGGGGAACTCGCTGAAGCTTTCTTT,CSVRTGELAEAFF
TRBJ2-1,TRBD2,TRBV9,few,TGTGCCAGCAGCCAAGGGGAGGGGTTCTACAATGAGCAGTTCTTC,CASSQGEGFYNEQFF
TRBJ1-5,TRBD1,TRBV20-1,.,TGCAGTGCTAGTACGGCAGGGGGAAATCAGCCCCAGCATTTT,CSASTAGGNQPQHF
TRBJ2-3,TRBD2,TRBV5-4,few,TGTGCCAGCAGCTCACAACTAGCGGGGGATACGCAGTATTTT,CASSSQLAGDTQYF
TRBJ1-1,TRBD1,TRBV9,.,TGTGCCAGCAGGACGGACAGGGAGGACACTGAAGCTTTCTTT,CASRTDREDTEAFF
TRBJ2-3,.,TRBV7-8,few,TGTGCCAGCAGCTTAGCCCCGGCAGATACGCAGTATTTT,CASSLAPADTQYF
TRBJ2-5,.,TRBV7-9,few,TGTGCCAGCAGCTTAGGTGTCAGCGCCGAAGAGACCCAGTACTTC,CASSLGVSAEETQYF
TRBJ1-1,.,TRBV28,.,TGTGCCAGCAGCCCTAGATACACTGAAGCTTTCTTT,CASSPRYTEAFF
TRBJ2-5,TRBD1,TRBV7-2,many,TGTGCCAGCAGCCAACAGGGGTCTGGAGAGACCCAGTACTTC,CASSQQGSGETQYF
TRBJ1-3,.,TRBV5-1,.,TGCGCCAGCAGCCCTACCGCCGGGGGGGGCTCTGGAAACACCATATATTTT,CASSPTAGGGSGNTIYF
TRBJ2-1,TRBD2,TRBV3-1,.,TGTGCCAGCAGCCGAACAGCGAGCGGGGGGTATGAGCAGTTCTTC,CASSRTASGGYEQFF
TRBJ2-3,.,TRBV20-1,few,TGCAGTGCTAGAGATTTGAGGGGCCTGGATCTTTTCACAGATACGCAGTATTTT,CSARDLRGLDLFTDTQYF
TRBJ2-1,TRBD2,TRBV6-5,few,TGTGCCAGCAGTTACGGGACTAGCGGGGGGCCGGGGGATGAGCAGTTCTTC,CASSYGTSGGPGDEQFF
TRBJ1-4,.,TRBV21-1,.,TGTGCCAGCAGCAAAGCTCACAGGGGGGTGGCCGGTAATGAAAAACTGTTTTTT,CASSKAHRGVAGNEKLFF
TRBJ2-6,TRBD1,TRBV5-1,.,TGCGCCAGCAGCTTCGATATGGACAGGGGCTTGGTTGGGGCCAACGTCCTGACTTTC,CASSFDMDRGLVGANVLTF
TRBJ2-7,.,TRBV5-1,few,TGCGCCAGCAGCCCCCGCAGGGACCTCTACGAGCAGTACTTC,CASSPRRDLYEQYF
TRBJ2-1,TRBD2,TRBV7-8,.,TGTGCCAGCAGCTTTCAAACGAGCGGGGGAGCGGGAAATGAGCAGTTCTTC,CASSFQTSGGAGNEQFF
TRBJ2-3,.,TRBV7-2,few,TGTGCCAGCAGCCGGACCAGTGCAAGCACAGATACGCAGTATTTT,CASSRTSASTDTQYF
TRBJ2-3,TRBD2,TRBV12-3/TRBV12-4,.,TGTGCCAGCACCCCTAGCGGGAGAATCGATACGCAGTATTTT,CASTPSGRIDTQYF
TRBJ2-1,TRBD1,TRBV20-1,.,TGCAGTGCGGGGGACAGAAACGAGTACTACAATGAGCAGTTCTTC,CSAGDRNEYYNEQFF
TRBJ1-6,TRBD1,TRBV20-1,.,TGCAGTGCTAGAGATCCGGGACAGACTAATAGGCCCCTCCACTTT,CSARDPGQTNRPLHF
TRBJ2-5,.,TRBV25-1,.,TGTGCCAGCAGTGAAGGCAGGGGCAGGCAAGAGACCCAGTACTTC,CASSEGRGRQETQYF
TRBJ1-1,.,TRBV10-3,.,TGTGCCATCAGAGCCGGGCCAACCTTAAACAACACTGAAGCTTTCTTT,CAIRAGPTLNNTEAFF
TRBJ2-2,.,TRBV5-1,.,TGCGCCAGCAGCTTTTTGGGGTACACCGGGGAGCTGTTTTTT,CASSFLGYTGELFF
TRBJ2-3,TRBD2,TRBV7-3,.,TGTGCCAACAGCTCCCTTCCGGAGCGGGGGGGCACAGATACGCAGTATTTT,CANSSLPERGGTDTQYF
TRBJ1-4,.,TRBV6-1,few,TGTGCCAGCAGTGAAGGTGGGGGGGAAGCTGAAAAACTGTTTTTT,CASSEGGGEAEKLFF
TRBJ2-3,.,TRBV4-1,few,TGCGCCAGCAGCCAAGGGGACGAGGGAGATACGCAGTATTTT,CASSQGDEGDTQYF
TRBJ2-5,.,TRBV7-9,.,TGTGCCAGCAGCCACCGGGACAACCAACAAGAGACCCAGTACTTC,CASSHRDNQQETQYF
TRBJ2-7,.,TRBV5-1,.,TGCGCCAGCAGCTGGTCCCAGAGTCCCTACGAGCAGTACTTC,CASSWSQSPYEQYF
TRBJ2-1,.,TRBV20-1,.,TGCAGCTCGAGGGGAAACTCCTACAATGAGCAGTTCTTC,CSSRGNSYNEQFF
TRBJ2-1,TRBD1,TRBV5-1,few,TGCGCCAGCAGCACCACAGGGGGCGATACGTATGAGCAGTTCTTC,CASSTTGGDTYEQFF
TRBJ2-1,TRBD2,TRBV13,.,TGTGCCAGCAGCTCGGGACTAGCTCTGGACAATGAGCAGTTCTTC,CASSSGLALDNEQFF
TRBJ2-1,TRBD2,TRBV29-1,.,TGCAGCGTTGAAGAACAACGGGGGGGGAATGAGCAGTTCTTC,CSVEEQRGGNEQFF
TRBJ2-7,.,TRBV5-6,.,TGTGCCAGCAGCTTCAGGGCTGTGGGTGCCTACGAGCAGTACTTC,CASSFRAVGAYEQYF
TRBJ2-1,TRBD2,TRBV15,.,TGTGCCACCAGCAGAGACCCTCCGGCGGGGGTCGGGAATGAGCAGTTCTTC,CATSRDPPAGVGNEQFF
TRBJ1-2,.,TRBV11-2,.,TGTGCCAGCAGCCCAGGACTTGACTATGGCTACACCTTC,CASSPGLDYGYTF
TRBJ1-4,.,TRBV12-3/TRBV12-4,.,TGTGCCAGCAGTTTACACAGAAATAATGAAAAACTGTTTTTT,CASSLHRNNEKLFF
TRBJ2-7,.,TRBV20-1,.,TGCAGTGCCCGAAAACACCCGGGGAATACCTACGAGCAGTACTTC,CSARKHPGNTYEQYF
TRBJ2-1,.,TRBV29-1,.,TGCAGCCCGACTAAGGGGTTGGGGAATGAGCAGTTCTTC,CSPTKGLGNEQFF
TRBJ1-4,.,TRBV20-1,.,TGCAGTGCTAGAGAGGGGACCGGTCCCGGGGAAAAACTGTTTTTT,CSAREGTGPGEKLFF
TRBJ1-2,.,TRBV13,.,TGTGCCAGCAGCTTAGCAGCTGACTATGGCTACACCTTC,CASSLAADYGYTF
TRBJ2-7,TRBD1,TRBV9,once,TGTGCCGGCAGCGTAGGGGGCAGGTTCAGCTCCTACGAGCAGTACTTC,CAGSVGGRFSSYEQYF
TRBJ2-1,TRBD1,TRBV29-1,few,TGCAGCGCGAACAGGGGTGGGGGCCCTAGCTCCTACAATGAGCAGTTCTTC,CSANRGGGPSSYNEQFF